By sample share, the clone carrying this T cell receptor (beta chain) is medium-sized. Its antigen is undetermined. This sample was taken from a study of T cells in Graves' hyperthyroidism and ophthalmopathy. Reasons for excluding patients were uncontrolled infection, other autoimmune disease, pregnancy or lactation. Clinical symptoms, serum thyroxine, TRAb, thyroid ultrasound and orbital computed tomography informed diagnoses. Findings of the study overall: A 13 V-J model separated ophthalmopathy from stable hyperthyroidism. The model identified upcoming ophthalmopathy a median approximately six months ahead of onset.

V shed 1 base and J shed 3 bases, with 4 bases lying between them. This CDR3 has 13 residues. Germline V lookup: CDR1 SGHTA, CDR2 FQGNSA. Using RNA transcripts as the source, TCR beta CDR3 regions were amplified. HTBI primers were used for first-round RT-PCR of the TCR CDR3. Each CDR3 protein is one row after TCRdb ran MiXCR on the multiplex PCR reads. The repertoire includes roughly 500,000 distinct CDR3 sequences, about 46% of them detected once, and approximately 44% sits in the top ten. Input material: peripheral blood or thyroid tissue (not recorded which). V gene TRBV7-2 combines with J gene TRBJ1-5, with D unclear. This receptor was obtained from an adult woman with Graves' disease, either hyperthyroidism or ophthalmopathy (not recorded which). DNA of the CDR3: TGTGCCAGCAGCTTAGGTCTCAATCAGCCCCAGCATTTT. Amino acids: CASSLGLNQPQHF.